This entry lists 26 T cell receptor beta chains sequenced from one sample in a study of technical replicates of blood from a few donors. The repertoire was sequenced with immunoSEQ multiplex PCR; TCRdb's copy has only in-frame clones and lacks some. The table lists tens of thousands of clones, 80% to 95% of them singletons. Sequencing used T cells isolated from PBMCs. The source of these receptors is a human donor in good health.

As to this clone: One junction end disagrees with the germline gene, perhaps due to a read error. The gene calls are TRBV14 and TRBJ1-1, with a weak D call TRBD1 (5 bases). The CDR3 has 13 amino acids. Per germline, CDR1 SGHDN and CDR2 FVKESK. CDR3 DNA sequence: TGTGCCAGCACCCAAAGAAGGGGCACTGAAGCTTTCTTT. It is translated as CASTQRRGTEAFF.

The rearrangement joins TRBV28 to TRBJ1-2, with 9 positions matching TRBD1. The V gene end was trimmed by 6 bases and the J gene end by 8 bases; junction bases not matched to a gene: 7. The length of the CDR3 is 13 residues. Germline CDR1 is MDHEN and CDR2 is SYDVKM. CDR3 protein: CASRADRGRGYTF. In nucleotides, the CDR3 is TGTGCCAGCAGAGCGGACAGGGGTCGAGGCTACACCTTC.

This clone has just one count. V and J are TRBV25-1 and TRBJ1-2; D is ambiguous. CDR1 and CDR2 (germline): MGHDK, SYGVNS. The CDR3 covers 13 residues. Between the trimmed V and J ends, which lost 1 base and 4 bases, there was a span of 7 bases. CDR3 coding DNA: TGTGCCAGCAGTGAATTAGCCTCCTATGGCTACACCTTC. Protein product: CASSELASYGYTF.

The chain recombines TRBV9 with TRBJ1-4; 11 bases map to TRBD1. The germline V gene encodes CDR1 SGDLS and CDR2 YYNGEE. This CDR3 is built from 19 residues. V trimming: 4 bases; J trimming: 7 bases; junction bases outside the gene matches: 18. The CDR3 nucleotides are TGTGCCAGCAGCTCCACCTTACGGACAGGGGGCGGGATGGGTGAAAAACTGTTTTTT. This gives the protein CASSSTLRTGGGMGEKLFF.

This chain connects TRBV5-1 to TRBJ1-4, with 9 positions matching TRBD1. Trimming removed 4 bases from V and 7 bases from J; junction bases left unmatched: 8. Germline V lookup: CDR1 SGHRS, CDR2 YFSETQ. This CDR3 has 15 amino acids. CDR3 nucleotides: TGCGCCAGCAGCCCCAGGACAGGGGAAGGTGAAAAACTGTTTTTT. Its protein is CASSPRTGEGEKLFF. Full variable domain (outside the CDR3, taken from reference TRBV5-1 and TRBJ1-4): KAGVTQTPRYLIKTRGQQVTLSCSPISGHRSVSWYQQTPGQGLQFLFEYFSETQRNKGNFPGRFSGRQFSNSRSEMNVSTLELGDSALYLCASSPRTGEGEKLFFGSGTQLSVL.

The CDR3 bases are TGTGCCAGCAGCTTAGCTTCCCACACAGATACGCAGTATTTT. It codes for CASSLASHTDTQYF. The chain links TRBV7-2 to TRBJ2-3, with D unclear. V was pared by 0 bases and J by 2 bases, with 6 bases between. This CDR3 region has 14 residues. Germline loops: CDR1 SGHTA, CDR2 FQGNSA. The full variable domain, its missing parts supplied by reference TRBV7-2 and TRBJ2-3, is GAGVSQSPSNKVTEKGKDVELRCDPISGHTALYWYRQSLGQGLEFLIYFQGNSAPDKSGLPSDRFSAERTGGSVSTLTIQRTQQEDSAVYLCASSLASHTDTQYFGPGTRLTVL.

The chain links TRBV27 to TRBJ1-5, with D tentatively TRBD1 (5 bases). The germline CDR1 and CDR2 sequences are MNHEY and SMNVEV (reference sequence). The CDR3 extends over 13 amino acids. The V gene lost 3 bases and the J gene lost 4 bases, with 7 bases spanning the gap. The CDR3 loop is CASSFGGNQPQHF. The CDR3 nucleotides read TGTGCCAGCAGTTTCGGGGGTAATCAGCCCCAGCATTTT.

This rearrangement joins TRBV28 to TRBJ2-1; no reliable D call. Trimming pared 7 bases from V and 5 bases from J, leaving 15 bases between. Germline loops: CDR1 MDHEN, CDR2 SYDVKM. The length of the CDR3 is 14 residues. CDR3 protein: CASNWASMDNEQFF. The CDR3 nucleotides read TGTGCCAGCAACTGGGCCTCGATGGACAATGAGCAGTTCTTC.

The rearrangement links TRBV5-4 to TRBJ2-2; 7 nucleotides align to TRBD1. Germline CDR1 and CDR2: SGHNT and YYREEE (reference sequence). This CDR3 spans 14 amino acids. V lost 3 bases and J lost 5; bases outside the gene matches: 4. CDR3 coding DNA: TGTGCCAGCAGCTACCGACAGGGAACCGGGGAGCTGTTTTTT. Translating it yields CASSYRQGTGELFF.

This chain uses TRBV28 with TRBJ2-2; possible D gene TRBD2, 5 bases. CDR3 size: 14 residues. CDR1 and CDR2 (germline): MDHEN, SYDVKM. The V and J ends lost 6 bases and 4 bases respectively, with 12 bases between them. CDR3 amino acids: CASSDRTVTGELFF. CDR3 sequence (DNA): TGTGCCAGCAGCGACCGGACTGTCACCGGGGAGCTGTTTTTT.

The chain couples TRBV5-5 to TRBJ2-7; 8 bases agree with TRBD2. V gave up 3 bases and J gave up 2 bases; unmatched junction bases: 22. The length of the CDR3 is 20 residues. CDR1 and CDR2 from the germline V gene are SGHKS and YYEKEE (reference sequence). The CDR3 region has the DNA TGTGCCAGCAGCTCTCCTTCCCCACTTACCCCCGTAGCGGGAACCTACGAGCAGTACTTC. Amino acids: CASSSPSPLTPVAGTYEQYF.

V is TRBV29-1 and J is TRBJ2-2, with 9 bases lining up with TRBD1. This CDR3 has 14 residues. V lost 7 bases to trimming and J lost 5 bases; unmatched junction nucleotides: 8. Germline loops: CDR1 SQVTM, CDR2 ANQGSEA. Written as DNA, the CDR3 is TGCAGCGCGGGGGGACAGGGAAAGACCGGGGAGCTGTTTTTT. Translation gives CSAGGQGKTGELFF.

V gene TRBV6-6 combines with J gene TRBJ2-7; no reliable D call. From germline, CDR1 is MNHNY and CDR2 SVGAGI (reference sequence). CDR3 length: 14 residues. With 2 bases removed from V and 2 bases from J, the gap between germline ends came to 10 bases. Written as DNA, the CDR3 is TGTGCCAGCAGTTACGAGGCGGCCCCCTACGAGCAGTACTTC. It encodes CASSYEAAPYEQYF.

The CDR3 DNA reads as TGCGCCAGCAGCCAAGTCCCTAGCGGGAGAAGGAGCGGGGAGCTGTTTTTT. Its protein is CASSQVPSGRRSGELFF. This chain uses TRBV4-1 with TRBJ2-2, with 10 nucleotides matching TRBD2. The CDR3 sequence is 17 residues long. The V and J ends lost 1 base and 7 bases, in that order; junction bases with no gene match: 9. The germline V gene encodes CDR1 MGHRA and CDR2 YSYEKL.

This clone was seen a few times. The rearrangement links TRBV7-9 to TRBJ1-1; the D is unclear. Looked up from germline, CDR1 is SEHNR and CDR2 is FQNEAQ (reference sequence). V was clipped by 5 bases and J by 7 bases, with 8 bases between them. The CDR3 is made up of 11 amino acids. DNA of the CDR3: TGTGCCAGCAGCGACGACAATGAAGCTTTCTTT. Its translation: CASSDDNEAFF.

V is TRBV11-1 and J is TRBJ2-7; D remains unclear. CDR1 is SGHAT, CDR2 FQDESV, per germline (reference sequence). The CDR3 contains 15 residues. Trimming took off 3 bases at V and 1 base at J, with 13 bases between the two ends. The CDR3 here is CASSLSRMGSYEQYF. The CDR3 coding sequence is TGTGCCAGCAGCTTGTCCAGGATGGGTTCCTACGAGCAGTACTTC. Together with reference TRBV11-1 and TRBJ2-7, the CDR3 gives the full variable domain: EAEVAQSPRYKITEKSQAVAFWCDPISGHATLYWYRQILGQGPELLVQFQDESVVDDSQLPKDRFSAERLKGVDSTLKIQPAELGDSAMYLCASSLSRMGSYEQYFGPGTRLTVT.

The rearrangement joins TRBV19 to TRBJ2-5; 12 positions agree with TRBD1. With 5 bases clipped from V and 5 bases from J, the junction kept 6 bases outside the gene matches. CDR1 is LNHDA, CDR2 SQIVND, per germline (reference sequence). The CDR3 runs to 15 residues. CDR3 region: CASSSWDRGPETQYF. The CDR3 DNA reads TGTGCCAGTAGTTCCTGGGACAGGGGGCCCGAGACCCAGTACTTC.

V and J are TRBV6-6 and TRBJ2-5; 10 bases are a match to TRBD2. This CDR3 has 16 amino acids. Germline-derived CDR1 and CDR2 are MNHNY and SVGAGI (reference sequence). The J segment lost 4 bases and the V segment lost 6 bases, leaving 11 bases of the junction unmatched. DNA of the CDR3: TGTGCCAGCAGACGGGGAAGCGGGGGGGCCCGAGAGACCCAGTACTTC. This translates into CASRRGSGGARETQYF.

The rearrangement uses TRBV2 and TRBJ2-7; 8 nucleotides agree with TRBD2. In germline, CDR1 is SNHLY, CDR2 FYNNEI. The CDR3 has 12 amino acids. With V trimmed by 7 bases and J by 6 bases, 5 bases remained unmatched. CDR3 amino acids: CASNIGGGEQYF. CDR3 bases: TGTGCCAGCAATATCGGGGGGGGCGAGCAGTACTTC. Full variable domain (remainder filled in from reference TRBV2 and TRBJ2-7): EPEVTQTPSHQVTQMGQEVILRCVPISNHLYFYWYRQILGQKVEFLVSFYNNEISEKSEIFDDQFSVERPDGSNFTLKIRSTKLEDSAMYFCASNIGGGEQYFGPGTRLTVT.

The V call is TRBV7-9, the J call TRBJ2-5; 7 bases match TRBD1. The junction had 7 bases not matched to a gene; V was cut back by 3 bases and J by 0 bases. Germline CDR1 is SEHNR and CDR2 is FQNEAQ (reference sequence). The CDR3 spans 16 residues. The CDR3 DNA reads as TGTGCCAGCAGCTTTAACAGGGGACCGTACCAAGAGACCCAGTACTTC. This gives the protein CASSFNRGPYQETQYF.

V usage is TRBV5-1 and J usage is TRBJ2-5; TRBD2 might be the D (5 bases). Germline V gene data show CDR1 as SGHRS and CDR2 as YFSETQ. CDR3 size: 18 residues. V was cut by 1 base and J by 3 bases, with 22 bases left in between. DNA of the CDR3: TGCGCCAGCAGCTTGAAGGGTGGTCTGACCCAGAGGGAAGAGACCCAGTACTTC. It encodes CASSLKGGLTQREETQYF.

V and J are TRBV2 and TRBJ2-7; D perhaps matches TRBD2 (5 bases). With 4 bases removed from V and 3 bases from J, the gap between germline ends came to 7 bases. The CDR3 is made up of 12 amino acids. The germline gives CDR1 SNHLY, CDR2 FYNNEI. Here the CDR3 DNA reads TGTGCCAGCAGTGTAGGAGGCTACGAGCAGTACTTC. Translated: CASSVGGYEQYF. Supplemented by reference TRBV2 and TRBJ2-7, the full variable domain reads EPEVTQTPSHQVTQMGQEVILRCVPISNHLYFYWYRQILGQKVEFLVSFYNNEISEKSEIFDDQFSVERPDGSNFTLKIRSTKLEDSAMYFCASSVGGYEQYFGPGTRLTVT.

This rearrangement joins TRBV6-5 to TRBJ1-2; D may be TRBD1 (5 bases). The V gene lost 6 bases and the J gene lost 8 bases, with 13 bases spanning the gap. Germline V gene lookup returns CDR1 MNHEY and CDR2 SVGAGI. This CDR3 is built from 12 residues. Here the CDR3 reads CASRAGSGGYTF. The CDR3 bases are TGTGCCAGCAGGGCAGGGAGCGGGGGCTACACCTTC.

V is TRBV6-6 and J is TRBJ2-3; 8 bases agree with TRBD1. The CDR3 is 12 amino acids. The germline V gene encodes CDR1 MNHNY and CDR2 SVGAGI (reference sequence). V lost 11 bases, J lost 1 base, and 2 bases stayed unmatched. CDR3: CAVQGGTDTQYF. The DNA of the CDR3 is TGTGCCGTACAGGGGGGCACAGATACGCAGTATTTT.

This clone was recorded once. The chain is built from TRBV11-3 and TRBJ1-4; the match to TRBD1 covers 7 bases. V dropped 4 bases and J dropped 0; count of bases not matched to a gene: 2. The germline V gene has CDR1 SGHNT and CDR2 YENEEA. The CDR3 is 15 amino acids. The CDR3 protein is CASSSGTATNEKLFF. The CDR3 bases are TGTGCCAGCAGCTCCGGGACAGCAACTAATGAAAAACTGTTTTTT.

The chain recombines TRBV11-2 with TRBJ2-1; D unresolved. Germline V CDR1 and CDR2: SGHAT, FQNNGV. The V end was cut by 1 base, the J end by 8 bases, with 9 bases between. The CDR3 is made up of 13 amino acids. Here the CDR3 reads CASSLVSNDEQFF. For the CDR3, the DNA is TGTGCCAGCAGCTTAGTGTCTAATGATGAGCAGTTCTTC.